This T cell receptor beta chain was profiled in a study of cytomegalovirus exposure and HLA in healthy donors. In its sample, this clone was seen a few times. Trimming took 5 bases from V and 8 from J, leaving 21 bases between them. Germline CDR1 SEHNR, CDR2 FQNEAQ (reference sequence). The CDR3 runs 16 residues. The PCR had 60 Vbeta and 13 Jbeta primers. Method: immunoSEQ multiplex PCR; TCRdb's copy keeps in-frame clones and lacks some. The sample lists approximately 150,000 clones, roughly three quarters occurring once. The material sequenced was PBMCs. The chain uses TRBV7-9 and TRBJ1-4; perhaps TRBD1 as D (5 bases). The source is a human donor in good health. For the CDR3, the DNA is TGTGCCAGCAGCCGATTTCCGTGGCAGGGTGGGGAAAAACTGTTTTTT. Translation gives CASSRFPWQGGEKLFF.